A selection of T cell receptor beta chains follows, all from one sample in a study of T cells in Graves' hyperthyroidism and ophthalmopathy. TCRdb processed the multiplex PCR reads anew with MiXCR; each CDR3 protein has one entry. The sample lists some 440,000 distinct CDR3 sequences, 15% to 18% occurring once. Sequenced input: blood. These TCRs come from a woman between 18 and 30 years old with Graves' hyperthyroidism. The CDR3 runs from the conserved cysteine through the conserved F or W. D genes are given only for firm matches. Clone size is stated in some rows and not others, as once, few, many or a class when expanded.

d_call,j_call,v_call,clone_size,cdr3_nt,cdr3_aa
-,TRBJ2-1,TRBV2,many,TGTGCCAGCAGTGTCATGGCTAGCTCCTACAATGAGCAGTTCTTC,CASSVMASSYNEQFF
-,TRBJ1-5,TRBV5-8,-,TGTGCCAGCAGCTGGGGATTTGGTAGTCAGCCTCAGCATTTT,CASSWGFGSQPQHF
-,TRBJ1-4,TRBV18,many,TGTGCCAGCTCACTGTCGTCGGTGAGCCTTAATGAAAAACTGTTTTTT,CASSLSSVSLNEKLFF
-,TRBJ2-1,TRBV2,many,TGTGCCAGCAGTGGGGTCGGCTCCAATGAGCAGTTCTTC,CASSGVGSNEQFF
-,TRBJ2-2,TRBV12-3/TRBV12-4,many,TGTGCCAGCAGTTTTCGAGCGCGGGTGAGGATCGGGGAGCTGTTTTTT,CASSFRARVRIGELFF
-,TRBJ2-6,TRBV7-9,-,TGTGCCAGCAGCCGTACGTTAGGGGCTGGGGCCAACGTCCTGACTTTC,CASSRTLGAGANVLTF
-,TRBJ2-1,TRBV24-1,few,TGTGCCACCAGTCTGGCCAACCGGGGTGAGCAGTTCTTC,CATSLANRGEQFF
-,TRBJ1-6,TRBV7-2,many,TGTGCCAGCAGCTTAGATTTGTCACCCCTCCACTTT,CASSLDLSPLHF
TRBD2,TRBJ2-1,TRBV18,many,TGTGCCAGCTCCCAAGGACTAGCGGGGTCCTACAATGAGCAGTTCTTC,CASSQGLAGSYNEQFF
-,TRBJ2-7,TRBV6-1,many,TGTGCCAGCAGACCTCCGGGACACCTCTACGAGCAGTACTTC,CASRPPGHLYEQYF
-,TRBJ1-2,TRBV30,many,TGTGCCTGGAGTCCACAGGTGGGAAACGGCTACACCTTC,CAWSPQVGNGYTF
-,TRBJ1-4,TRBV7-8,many,TGTGCCAGCAGCTTAGTTCCAAGATTTGCAACTAATGAAAAACTGTTTTTT,CASSLVPRFATNEKLFF
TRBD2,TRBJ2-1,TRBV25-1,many,TGTGCCGCAAAATCCCGGGGGGGCCACAATGAGCAGTTCTTC,CAAKSRGGHNEQFF
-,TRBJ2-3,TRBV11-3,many,TGTGCCAGCAGCCAACATACAGATACGCAGTATTTT,CASSQHTDTQYF
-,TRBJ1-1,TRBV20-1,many,TGCAGTGCTAGATTGGGACAAAGTGGCACTGAAGCTTTCTTT,CSARLGQSGTEAFF
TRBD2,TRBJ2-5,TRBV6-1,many,TGTGCCAGCAGTCGTGGTGCTAGCGGGAGCCTCGAGACCCAGTACTTC,CASSRGASGSLETQYF
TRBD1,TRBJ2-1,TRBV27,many,TGTGCCAGCAGTACACTACCGACAGGGGTGAATGAGCAGTTCTTC,CASSTLPTGVNEQFF
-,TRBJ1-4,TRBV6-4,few,TGTGCCAGCAGTGACCAACCCAGGGAACACGAAAAACTGTTTTTT,CASSDQPREHEKLFF
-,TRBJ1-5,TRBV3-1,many,TGTGCCAGCAGCCAAGGGGGCGGGAGCAATCAGCCCCAGCATTTT,CASSQGGGSNQPQHF
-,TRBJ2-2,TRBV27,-,TGTGCCAGCAGCCCAGTTTTGGGGTCGGGGACCGGGGAGCTGTTTTTT,CASSPVLGSGTGELFF
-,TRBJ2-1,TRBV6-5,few,TGTGCCAGCAGTTACGACGGATACAATGGGCAGTTCTTC,CASSYDGYNGQFF
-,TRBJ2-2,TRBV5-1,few,TGCGCCAGCAGCTGGAACAGGAACACCGGGGAGCTGTTTTTT,CASSWNRNTGELFF
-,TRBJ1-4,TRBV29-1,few,TGCAGCGTGTCGGGAGCGTCTAATGAAAAACTGTTTTTT,CSVSGASNEKLFF
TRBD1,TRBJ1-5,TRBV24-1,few,TGTGCCACCAGTGACGCCGGGACAGGGGCCCCTTATAGCAATCAGCCCCAGCATTTT,CATSDAGTGAPYSNQPQHF
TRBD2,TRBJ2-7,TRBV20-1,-,TGCAGTGCTGTGGGGGGGACTGACTACGAGCAGTACTTC,CSAVGGTDYEQYF
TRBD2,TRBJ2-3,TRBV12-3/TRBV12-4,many,TGTGCCAGCAGTTCGTGGCGCGAGGGAAGGGTAGCGGGAGGGCCCGGGTCAGATACGCAGTATTTT,CASSSWREGRVAGGPGSDTQYF
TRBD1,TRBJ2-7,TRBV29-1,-,TGCAGCGTTGAAGTTACGATACAGGGGGCGTCGATGCAGTACTTC,CSVEVTIQGASMQYF
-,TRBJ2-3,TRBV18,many,TGTGCCAGCTCACCACTAGCGACTAGCACAGATACGCAGTATTTT,CASSPLATSTDTQYF
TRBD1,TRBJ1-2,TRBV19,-,TGTGCCAGTAGTCCGACAGGGATTGGCTACACCTTC,CASSPTGIGYTF
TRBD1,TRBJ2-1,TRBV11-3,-,TGTGCCAGCAGCTTAGTAGGACAGGGTGGCGATGAGCAGTTCTTC,CASSLVGQGGDEQFF
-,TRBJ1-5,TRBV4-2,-,TGTGCCAGCAGCCAACCCCAGGTGAATCAGCCCCAGCATTTT,CASSQPQVNQPQHF
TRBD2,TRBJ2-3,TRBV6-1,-,TGTGCCAGCAGTGCCGTAGCGGGGGGCACAGATACGCAGTATTTT,CASSAVAGGTDTQYF
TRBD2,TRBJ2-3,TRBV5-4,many,TGTGCCAGCAGCTTGAAGCTAGCGGGGGCAGATACGCAGTATTTT,CASSLKLAGADTQYF
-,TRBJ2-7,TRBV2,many,TGTGCCAGCAGTGAAATGGGGAACGAGCAGTACTTC,CASSEMGNEQYF
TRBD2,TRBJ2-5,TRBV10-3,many,TGTGCCACCGCCTCTTCCGGGACTAGCGGTCAAGAGACCCAGTACTTC,CATASSGTSGQETQYF
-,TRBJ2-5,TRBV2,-,TGTGCCAGCAGTGAAGAACTAGCTTTAGGAGAGACCCAGTACTTC,CASSEELALGETQYF